The sequence of this T cell receptor (beta chain) was determined in a study of T cells expressing NK-cell markers. About the study: Sequencing covered eight donors, seven HCMV-seropositive and one seronegative. The study, taken as a whole, reports: Where several donors were concerned, these clonotypes also led the CD3+CD56-NKG2C+ fraction. Among CD8+ T cells from five or six donors, dominant NKG2C+ clonotypes accounted for roughly 1.0-7.0%.

Of note for this clonotype: As yet, its antigen is unknown.

The authors made TCR beta cDNA libraries by 5'RACE template switching. This switching added a universal primer site and UMIs. TCRdb reanalyzed the 5' RACE reads, giving one entry per CDR3 protein sequence and no DNA. The sample has approximately 550,000 distinct CDR3 sequences; the top ten hold 3% to 4.5%. This CDR3 contains 13 residues. This chain joins TRBV12-3 or TRBV12-4 and TRBJ2-7. This receptor was identified in a young man in good health. The sequencing input was blood T cells: a sorted CD56 or NKG2C T cell subset, CD4+ or CD8+ T cells, or bulk PBMC T cells (not recorded which). CDR3 in amino acids: CASTRSNSYEQYF.